What follows are 29 T cell receptor beta chains derived from one specimen sequenced in a study of cytomegalovirus exposure and HLA in healthy donors. The PCR was carried out with 60 Vbeta primers and 13 Jbeta primers. Data came from immunoSEQ multiplex PCR; TCRdb stores just in-frame clones and leaves some out. The table lists some 220,000 clones, more than 70% of them singletons. Sample: PBMCs. These receptors came from a boy between 10 and 17 years old in good health and CMV-seronegative.

The rearrangement uses TRBV4-2 and TRBJ2-7; weak D call: TRBD1 (6 bases). The CDR3 is 14 residues long. V lost 2 bases, J lost 7 bases, and 15 bases lay in between. In germline, CDR1 is LGHNA, CDR2 YNFKEQ. CDR3 in DNA: TGTGCCAGCAGCCAATCTACCCACAGGGATGAGCAGTACTTC. Protein product: CASSQSTHRDEQYF.

The gene calls are TRBV2 and TRBJ2-5; 7 nucleotides match TRBD1. The closer fit of TRBJ2-7 to the DNA end suggests the J call may be wrong. CDR1 and CDR2 (germline): SNHLY, FYNNEI. The CDR3 has 13 amino acids. CDR3: CASRRQGRYEQYF. CDR3 DNA: TGTGCCAGCAGAAGACAGGGTCGGTACGAGCAGTACTTC.

This sequence joins TRBV4-2 and TRBJ2-6; 7 bases agree with TRBD1. The CDR3 contains 21 residues. The trim removed 2 bases at V and 0 bases at J, leaving 16 bases unmatched. Germline CDR1 and CDR2: LGHNA and YNFKEQ. CDR3 nucleotide sequence: TGTGCCAGCAGCCAAAAATTAACGGGACAGACTTCCATCTCTGGGGCCAACGTCCTGACTTTC. Residues: CASSQKLTGQTSISGANVLTF.

The chain recombines TRBV19 with TRBJ2-7; 10 bases agree with TRBD1. J lost 5 bases, V lost 5 bases, and 6 bases had no gene match. CDR1 LNHDA and CDR2 SQIVND come from the germline V gene (reference sequence). The CDR3 spans 14 residues. The CDR3: CASSPWDRGDEQYF. The CDR3 nucleotides read TGTGCCAGTAGTCCCTGGGACAGGGGCGACGAGCAGTACTTC. The variable domain in full, completed from reference TRBV19 and TRBJ2-7, reads DGGITQSPKYLFRKEGQNVTLSCEQNLNHDAMYWYRQDPGQGLRLIYYSQIVNDFQKGDIAEGYSVSREKKESFPLTVTSAQKNPTAFYLCASSPWDRGDEQYFGPGTRLTVT.

The chain employs TRBV4-2 and TRBJ1-5, with 7 bases that match TRBD1. The CDR3 has 15 amino acids. V shed 4 bases, J shed 2 bases, and the junction held 5 bases outside the gene matches. CDR1 LGHNA and CDR2 YNFKEQ come from the germline V gene. The CDR3 sequence: CASSLQTGGNQPQHF. The CDR3 DNA reads TGTGCCAGCAGCCTCCAAACAGGGGGCAATCAGCCCCAGCATTTT.

This chain uses TRBV18 with TRBJ1-5; D unresolved. The CDR3 consists of 14 residues. V was trimmed by 3 bases and J by 4 bases, leaving 10 bases between them. Germline V gene lookup returns CDR1 KGHSH and CDR2 LQKENI. The CDR3 DNA follows: TGTGCCAGCTCACCGGGGAGGAGTAATCAGCCCCAGCATTTT. The encoded protein is CASSPGRSNQPQHF.

This clone was recorded once. The chain carries TRBV19 and TRBJ1-3; D is possibly TRBD1 (6 bases). The V end was cut by 6 bases, the J end by 2 bases, with 23 bases between. The CDR3 has 18 amino acids. Looked up from germline, CDR1 is LNHDA and CDR2 is SQIVND (reference sequence). The CDR3 is CASSRGEVSTGTGNTIYF. DNA of the CDR3: TGTGCCAGTAGCCGAGGAGAGGTATCGACAGGCACTGGAAACACCATATATTTT.

The rearrangement uses TRBV10-1 and TRBJ2-1, with TRBD2 matching 13 bases. The CDR3 contains 15 residues. Looked up from germline, CDR1 is WNHNN and CDR2 is SYGVQD (reference sequence). V dropped 5 bases and J dropped 8; count of bases not matched to a gene: 6. In DNA form, the CDR3 reads TGCGCCAGCAGTCACCAAGGACTAGCGGGAGATGAGCAGTTCTTC. Translated, it gives CASSHQGLAGDEQFF.

J is TRBJ1-6 and V is TRBV2; 8 bases line up with TRBD1. The CDR3 sequence is 15 residues long. Germline V lookup: CDR1 SNHLY, CDR2 FYNNEI. The V segment lost 6 bases and the J segment 6 bases; nucleotides outside the gene matches: 7. The DNA of the CDR3 is TGTGCCAGCAGGCCTCCGGGACAGGTTAATTCACCCCTCCACTTT. Its protein is CASRPPGQVNSPLHF. Combining the CDR3 with reference TRBV2 and TRBJ1-6 gives the whole variable domain EPEVTQTPSHQVTQMGQEVILRCVPISNHLYFYWYRQILGQKVEFLVSFYNNEISEKSEIFDDQFSVERPDGSNFTLKIRSTKLEDSAMYFCASRPPGQVNSPLHFGNGTRLTVT.

The chain carries TRBV27 and TRBJ1-5; 9 bases are shared with TRBD1. Germline lookup yields CDR1 MNHEY and CDR2 SMNVEV (reference sequence). V lost 5 bases, J lost 3 bases, and 17 bases stayed unmatched. This CDR3 has 19 amino acids. The CDR3 region has the DNA TGTGCCAGCAGTGACTTGATCGGGACAGGGAAGAGGGCCAATCAGCCCCAGCATTTT. It is translated as CASSDLIGTGKRANQPQHF.

V gene TRBV9 combines with J gene TRBJ1-2; 8 positions match TRBD1. After removal of 3 bases from V and 6 bases from J, the junction contained 19 bases not matched to a gene. The length of the CDR3 is 18 residues. Germline CDR1 SGDLS, CDR2 YYNGEE. The CDR3 sequence is CASSGSPDLDRGLDGYTF. The CDR3 coding sequence is TGTGCCAGCAGCGGGAGCCCAGACCTTGACAGGGGTCTCGATGGCTACACCTTC. Complete variable domain (other parts from reference TRBV9 and TRBJ1-2): DSGVTQTPKHLITATGQRVTLRCSPRSGDLSVYWYQQSLDQGLQFLIQYYNGEERAKGNILERFSAQQFPDLHSELNLSSLELGDSALYFCASSGSPDLDRGLDGYTFGSGTRLTVV.

The J gene is TRBJ1-1, the V gene TRBV10-1; D gene unclear. CDR3 length: 13 amino acids. The V and J ends lost 4 bases and 7 bases respectively, with 13 bases between them. Per germline, CDR1 WNHNN and CDR2 SYGVQD (reference sequence). The CDR3: CASSAGRKCEAFF. As DNA, the CDR3 is TGCGCCAGCAGTGCGGGGAGAAAATGTGAAGCTTTCTTT.

This chain uses TRBV5-1 with TRBJ1-1, with D unresolved. This CDR3 region has 12 residues. V shed 4 bases and J shed 4 bases, with 8 bases lying between them. Germline values: CDR1 SGHRS, CDR2 YFSETQ. For the CDR3, the DNA is TGCGCCAGCAGCCCCTCGAGCACTGAAGCTTTCTTT. It translates to CASSPSSTEAFF.

This clone has a handful of counts. This chain uses TRBV9 with TRBJ2-5; a possible D gene is TRBD2 (6 bases). The CDR3 length is 15 residues. Germline CDR1 reads SGDLS; CDR2 reads YYNGEE. Trimming removed 3 bases from V and 3 bases from J, with 15 bases in between. Here the CDR3 reads CASSGGTLGKETQYF. The CDR3 DNA sequence: TGTGCCAGCAGCGGTGGGACTCTGGGTAAAGAGACCCAGTACTTC.

The chain links TRBV5-1 to TRBJ1-6, with D possibly matching TRBD1 (5 bases). The germline V and J ends were trimmed by 0 bases and 14 bases, with 9 bases remaining between them. This CDR3 region has 12 residues. Germline CDR1 SGHRS, CDR2 YFSETQ. The CDR3 protein is CASSLDGGALHF. The CDR3 DNA sequence: TGCGCCAGCAGCTTGGACGGGGGGGCCCTCCACTTT.

The gene calls are TRBV5-4 and TRBJ1-2; 7 positions agree with TRBD1. This CDR3 has 13 residues. CDR1 SGHNT and CDR2 YYREEE come from the germline V gene (reference sequence). J gave up 7 bases and V 4 bases, and 7 bases lay outside the gene matches. CDR3 in amino acids: CASSRDRPGGYTF. The CDR3 region has the DNA TGTGCCAGCAGCCGGGACAGACCGGGTGGCTACACCTTC. Combining the CDR3 with reference TRBV5-4 and TRBJ1-2 gives the whole variable domain ETGVTQSPTHLIKTRGQQVTLRCSSQSGHNTVSWYQQALGQGPQFIFQYYREEENGRGNFPPRFSGLQFPNYSSELNVNALELDDSALYLCASSRDRPGGYTFGSGTRLTVV.

The V and J genes are TRBV5-4 and TRBJ1-2; 7 nucleotides match TRBD1. Germline assignment: CDR1 SGHNT and CDR2 YYREEE (reference sequence). The CDR3 is 13 amino acids. The V segment lost 0 bases and the J segment 4 bases; nucleotides outside the gene matches: 0. CDR3 coding DNA: TGTGCCAGCAGCTTGGACAGGGGCTATGGCTACACCTTC. It translates to CASSLDRGYGYTF. The full variable domain, rest sourced from reference TRBV5-4 and TRBJ1-2, is ETGVTQSPTHLIKTRGQQVTLRCSSQSGHNTVSWYQQALGQGPQFIFQYYREEENGRGNFPPRFSGLQFPNYSSELNVNALELDDSALYLCASSLDRGYGYTFGSGTRLTVV.

In its sample, this clone was seen a few times. Other DNA sequences within the sample encode an identical CDR3. The chain carries TRBV5-1 and TRBJ2-7; D is uncertain. Trimming left V 4 bases short and J 0 bases short, with 5 bases between. Germline V gene sequence: CDR1 SGHRS, CDR2 YFSETQ. The CDR3 covers 12 residues. CDR3 nucleotides: TGCGCCAGCAGCCCCAGCTCCTACGAGCAGTACTTC. It encodes CASSPSSYEQYF.

The gene calls are TRBV11-2 and TRBJ2-1; TRBD2 matches 11 bases. The CDR3 totals 20 residues. The J segment lost 0 bases and the V segment lost 0 bases, leaving 10 bases of the junction unmatched. Germline V lookup: CDR1 SGHAT, CDR2 FQNNGV. CDR3 in DNA: TGTGCCAGCAGCTTAGAAGCTAGCGGGAGGTCGTCGAGCTCCTACAATGAGCAGTTCTTC. It specifies CASSLEASGRSSSSYNEQFF. Full variable domain (missing parts from reference TRBV11-2 and TRBJ2-1): EAGVAQSPRYKIIEKRQSVAFWCNPISGHATLYWYQQILGQGPKLLIQFQNNGVVDDSQLPKDRFSAERLKGVDSTLKIQPAKLEDSAVYLCASSLEASGRSSSSYNEQFFGPGTRLTVL.

V gene TRBV30 combines with J gene TRBJ2-3, with D perhaps TRBD2 (6 bases). The CDR3 totals 15 residues. Germline V gene sequence: CDR1 GTSNPN, CDR2 SVGIG (reference sequence). The CDR3 is CAHDSREQGTDTQYF. CDR3 DNA: TGTGCTCACGACTCGCGGGAACAGGGCACAGATACGCAGTATTTT.

This clone was observed once. The chain has TRBV11-3 and TRBJ2-1, with 7 bases fitting TRBD2. Germline CDR1 reads SGHNT; CDR2 reads YENEEA. This CDR3 is 14 amino acids long. The ends lost 5 bases at V and 3 bases at J; junction bases unmatched: 4. CDR3 DNA sequence: TGTGCCAGCAGCGCCCGGACTAGCTACAATGAGCAGTTCTTC. This translates into CASSARTSYNEQFF.

The rearrangement joins TRBV6-5 to TRBJ1-6; D is unclear. From germline, CDR1 is MNHEY and CDR2 SVGAGI. The CDR3 has 13 amino acids. The V end lost 5 bases, the J end lost 17 bases, and 19 bases lay between the germline ends. For the CDR3, the DNA is TGTGCCAGCAGTCGCGACGACTCCGCTCCCTTCCACTTT. Translated: CASSRDDSAPFHF.

The chain joins TRBV27 to TRBJ2-7; 11 positions agree with TRBD1. Trimming removed 10 bases from V and 6 bases from J; junction bases left unmatched: 8. Germline loops: CDR1 MNHEY, CDR2 SMNVEV (reference sequence). This CDR3 region has 13 residues. The CDR3 sequence is CATAEDRGREQYF. DNA for the CDR3: TGTGCCACCGCCGAGGACAGGGGGCGCGAGCAGTACTTC.

The chain has TRBV27 and TRBJ1-6, with 7 bases matching TRBD1. The CDR3 consists of 14 residues. Unmatched junction bases numbered 5, after V lost 6 bases and J lost 6 bases. Germline V CDR1 and CDR2: MNHEY, SMNVEV (reference sequence). The CDR3: CASRVTGSNSPLHF. The CDR3 coding sequence is TGTGCCAGCAGGGTGACAGGGAGTAATTCACCCCTCCACTTT.

The J gene is TRBJ2-7, the V gene TRBV27; maybe TRBD2 (6 bases). This CDR3 has 14 residues. Germline CDR1 is MNHEY and CDR2 is SMNVEV (reference sequence). V was pared by 5 bases and J by 3 bases, with 14 bases between. The CDR3 coding sequence is TGTGCCAGCAGTCCGGGGGACTTCCTCTACGAGCAGTACTTC. Translating gives CASSPGDFLYEQYF.

The chain recombines TRBV27 with TRBJ1-2; D remains unclear. The ends were cut back, 5 bases at V and 1 base at J, with 8 bases in the middle. Per the germline V gene, CDR1 is MNHEY and CDR2 is SMNVEV (reference sequence). CDR3 length: 13 residues. The CDR3 DNA reads as TGTGCCAGCAGTCCCTTTAATAACTATGGCTACACCTTC. Translation gives CASSPFNNYGYTF.

This clone was recorded a few times. The J gene is TRBJ1-1, the V gene TRBV6-7; no clear D gene. TRBV6-7 falls under the ORF class, with uncertain function. V dropped 0 bases and J dropped 7 bases, with 27 bases sitting between them. The CDR3 length is 19 residues. CDR3 bases: TGTGCCAGCAGTTACTCGATCCGCCCTCGTAGGGAGGGAAAGGGTGAAGCTTTCTTT. Its translation is CASSYSIRPRREGKGEAFF.

The chain links TRBV25-1 to TRBJ2-7; TRBD1 might be the D (6 bases). Germline V gives CDR1 MGHDK, CDR2 SYGVNS. The CDR3 contains 15 residues. Deletions cut 6 bases from V and 2 bases from J, with 17 bases between. The DNA of the CDR3 is TGTGCCAGCAGCGCTCAGATGCAGGGGCCCTACGAGCAGTACTTC. Residues: CASSAQMQGPYEQYF.

In the case of this clone: Its ends do not fully match the called genes, so a read error is possible. Other DNA sequences of this sample code for an identical CDR3. J is TRBJ2-7 and V is TRBV5-1; 10 positions match TRBD2. The CDR3 totals 15 residues. Germline CDR1 SGHRS, CDR2 YFSETQ. The CDR3 region has the DNA TGCGCCAGCAACCCTGCCTCTAGCGGGGGAAGCGAGCAGTACTTT. Amino acids: CASNPASSGGSEQYF.